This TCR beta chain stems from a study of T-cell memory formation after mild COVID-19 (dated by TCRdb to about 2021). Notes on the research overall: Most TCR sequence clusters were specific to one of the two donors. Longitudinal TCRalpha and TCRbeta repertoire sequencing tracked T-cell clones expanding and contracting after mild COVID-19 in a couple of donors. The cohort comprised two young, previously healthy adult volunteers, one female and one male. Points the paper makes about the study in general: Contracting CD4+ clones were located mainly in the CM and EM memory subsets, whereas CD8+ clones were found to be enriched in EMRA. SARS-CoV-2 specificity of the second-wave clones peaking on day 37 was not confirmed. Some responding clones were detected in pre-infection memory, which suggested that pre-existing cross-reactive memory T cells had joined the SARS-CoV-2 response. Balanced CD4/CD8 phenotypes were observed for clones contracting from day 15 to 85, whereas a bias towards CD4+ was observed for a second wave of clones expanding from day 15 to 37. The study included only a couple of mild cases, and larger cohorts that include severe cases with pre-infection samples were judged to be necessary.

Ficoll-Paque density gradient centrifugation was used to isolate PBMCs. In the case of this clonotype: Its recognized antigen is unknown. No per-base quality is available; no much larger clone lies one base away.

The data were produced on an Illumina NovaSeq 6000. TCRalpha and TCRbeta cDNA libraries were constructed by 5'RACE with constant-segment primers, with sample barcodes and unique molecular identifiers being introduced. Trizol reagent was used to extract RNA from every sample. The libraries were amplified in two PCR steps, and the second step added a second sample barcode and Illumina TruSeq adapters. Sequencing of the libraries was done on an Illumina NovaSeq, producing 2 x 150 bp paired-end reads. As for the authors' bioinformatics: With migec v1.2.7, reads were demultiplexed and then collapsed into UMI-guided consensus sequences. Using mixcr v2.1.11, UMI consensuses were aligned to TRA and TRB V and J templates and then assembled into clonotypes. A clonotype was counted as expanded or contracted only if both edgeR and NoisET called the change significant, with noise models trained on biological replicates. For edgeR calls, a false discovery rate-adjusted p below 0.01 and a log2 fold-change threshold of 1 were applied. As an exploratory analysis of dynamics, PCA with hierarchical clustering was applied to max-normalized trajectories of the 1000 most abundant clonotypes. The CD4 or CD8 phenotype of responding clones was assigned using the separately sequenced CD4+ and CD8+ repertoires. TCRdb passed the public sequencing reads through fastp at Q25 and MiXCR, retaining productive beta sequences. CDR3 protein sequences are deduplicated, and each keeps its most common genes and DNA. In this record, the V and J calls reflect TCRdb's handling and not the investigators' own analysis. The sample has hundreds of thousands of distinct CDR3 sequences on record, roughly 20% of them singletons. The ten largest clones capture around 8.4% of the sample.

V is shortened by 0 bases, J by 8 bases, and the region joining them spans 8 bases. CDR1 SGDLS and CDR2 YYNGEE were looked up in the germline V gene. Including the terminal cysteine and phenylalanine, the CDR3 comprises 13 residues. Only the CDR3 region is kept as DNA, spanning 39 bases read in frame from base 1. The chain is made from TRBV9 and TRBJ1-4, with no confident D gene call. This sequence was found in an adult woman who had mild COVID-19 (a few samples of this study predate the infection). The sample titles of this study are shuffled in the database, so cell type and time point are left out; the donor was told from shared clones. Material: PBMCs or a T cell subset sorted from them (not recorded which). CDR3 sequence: CASSVGEGEKLFF. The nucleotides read TGTGCCAGCAGCGTAGGGGAGGGCGAAAAACTGTTTTTT.